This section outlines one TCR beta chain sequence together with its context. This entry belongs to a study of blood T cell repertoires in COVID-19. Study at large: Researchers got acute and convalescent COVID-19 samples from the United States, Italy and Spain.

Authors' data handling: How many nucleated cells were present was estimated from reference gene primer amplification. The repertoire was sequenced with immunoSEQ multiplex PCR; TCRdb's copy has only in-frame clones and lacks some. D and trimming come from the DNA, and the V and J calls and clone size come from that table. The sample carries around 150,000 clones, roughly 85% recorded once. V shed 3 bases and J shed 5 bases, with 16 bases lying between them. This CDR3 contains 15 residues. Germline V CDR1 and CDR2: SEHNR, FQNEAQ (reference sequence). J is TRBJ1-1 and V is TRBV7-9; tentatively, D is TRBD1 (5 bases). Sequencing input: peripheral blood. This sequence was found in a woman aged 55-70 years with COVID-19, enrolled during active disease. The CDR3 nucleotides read TGTGCCAGCAGCTTTTCCGGGACTAAGGGAACTGAAGCTTTCTTT. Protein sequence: CASSFSGTKGTEAFF.